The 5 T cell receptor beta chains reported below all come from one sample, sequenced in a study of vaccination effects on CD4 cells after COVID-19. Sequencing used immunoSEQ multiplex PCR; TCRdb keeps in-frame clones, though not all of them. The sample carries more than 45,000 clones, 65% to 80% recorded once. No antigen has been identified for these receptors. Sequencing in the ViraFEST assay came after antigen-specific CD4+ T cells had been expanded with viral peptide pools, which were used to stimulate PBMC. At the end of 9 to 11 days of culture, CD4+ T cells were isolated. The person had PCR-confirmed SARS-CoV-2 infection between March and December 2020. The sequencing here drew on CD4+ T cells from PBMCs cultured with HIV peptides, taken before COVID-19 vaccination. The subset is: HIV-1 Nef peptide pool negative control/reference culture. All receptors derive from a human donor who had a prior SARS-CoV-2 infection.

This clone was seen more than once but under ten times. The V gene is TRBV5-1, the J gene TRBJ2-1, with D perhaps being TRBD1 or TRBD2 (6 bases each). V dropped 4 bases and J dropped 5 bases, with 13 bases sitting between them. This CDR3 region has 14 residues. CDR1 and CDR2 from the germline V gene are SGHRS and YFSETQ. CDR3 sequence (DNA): TGCGCCAGCAGCAAACAGGGAGGAGACAATGAGCAGTTCTTC. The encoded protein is CASSKQGGDNEQFF.

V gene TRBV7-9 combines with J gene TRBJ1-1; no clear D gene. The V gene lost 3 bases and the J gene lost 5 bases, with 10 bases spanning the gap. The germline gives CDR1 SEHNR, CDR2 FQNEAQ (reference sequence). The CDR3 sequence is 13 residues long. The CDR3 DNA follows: TGTGCCAGCAGCTTCGGATCGGGGACTGAAGCTTTCTTT. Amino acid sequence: CASSFGSGTEAFF.

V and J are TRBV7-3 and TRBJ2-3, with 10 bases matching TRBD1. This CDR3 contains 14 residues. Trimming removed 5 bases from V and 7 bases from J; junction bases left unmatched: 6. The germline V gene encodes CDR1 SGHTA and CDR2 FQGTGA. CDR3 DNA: TGTGCCAGCAGCCCCGGACAGGGGGTGTATACGCAGTATTTT. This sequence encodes CASSPGQGVYTQYF.

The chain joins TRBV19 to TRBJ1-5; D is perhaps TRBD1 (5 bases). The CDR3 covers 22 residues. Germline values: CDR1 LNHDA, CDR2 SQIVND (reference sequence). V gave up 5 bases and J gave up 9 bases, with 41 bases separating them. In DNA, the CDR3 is TGTGCCAGTAGTCCCCCTTGGACATGGAGGAGGGCTTCTTTTCCTCCCCAGAGGCCCCAGCATTTT. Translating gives CASSPPWTWRRASFPPQRPQHF.

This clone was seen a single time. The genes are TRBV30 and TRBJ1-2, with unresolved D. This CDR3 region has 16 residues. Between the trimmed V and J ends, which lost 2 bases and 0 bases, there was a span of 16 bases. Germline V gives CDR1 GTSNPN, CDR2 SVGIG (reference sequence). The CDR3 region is CAWSTFQDMANYGYTF. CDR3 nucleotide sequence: TGTGCCTGGAGTACTTTTCAGGATATGGCTAACTATGGCTACACCTTC.